This T cell receptor (beta chain) was observed in a study of blood T cell repertoires in COVID-19 (dated by TCRdb to about 2020). With regard to the full study: Collaborator samples came from the United States, Italy and Spain and covered acute and convalescent phases of COVID-19. The samples were drawn from two sources: the first 160 participants of the ongoing ImmuneRACE study, and 1,200 or so subjects contributed by 6 global collaborators. The material from the prospective study consisted of cDNA or gDNA derived from T cells, B-cell-depleted T cells, or PBMCs. Where available, HLA class I and class II types were obtained from metadata supplied by the sample provider rather than from assay-based typing. Deeply sampled blood TCRbeta repertoires from subjects exposed to, actively infected with, or recovered from COVID-19 were included in the dataset. A freely available public database, intended as a resource for researchers studying the immune response to SARS-CoV-2, is where the repertoires were released. Nearly every sample came with metadata listing a de-identified subject ID, COVID-19 status, age in years and sex. General findings and caveats noted by the study authors: The quantity of clinical and demographic metadata differed by source and by participant and was supplied without curation.

TCRbeta CDR3 regions were amplified from genomic DNA using the immunoSEQ Assay, a bias-controlled multiplex PCR. Per the original workflow: The number of nucleated cells in each sample was estimated by amplification of reference gene primers within the assay. Sequence reads were collapsed and filtered to measure the absolute abundance of every unique TCRbeta CDR3 rearrangement. Productive Simpson clonality was computed per sample as the square root of Simpson's diversity index over productive rearrangements. The table comes from immuneACCESS by way of TCRdb, which keeps in-frame sequences with V and J called. Part of the clones is missing from these tables; in studies checked, under half for an unresolved V gene and the rest for unknown reasons. V and J calls and clone size are as listed in that table; D and trimming were resolved from the DNA. The sample includes about 170,000 clones, with roughly 80% observed a single time. Jointly, the top ten make up about 2% of the sample.

The CDR3 sequence holds 15 residues, the cysteine and phenylalanine included. The kept DNA is CDR3 alone, 45 bases in frame from the first base. The junction shows trimming of 4 bases on V and 4 bases on J, plus 17 bases between the germline ends. Reading the germline V gene gives CDR1 SGHTS and CDR2 YDEGEE. The collaborating institutions used their own protocols to collect whole blood in K2EDTA tubes. Collaborator samples were shipped for TCRbeta analysis as frozen whole blood, isolated PBMCs, or DNA extracted from either sample type. Concerning this clone itself: The clone's antigen remains unknown. Base qualities are missing; no much larger clone stands one base away.

Sequenced material: peripheral blood. The V and J segments used are TRBV5-8 and TRBJ1-2; TRBD1 is a possible D gene, resting on 6 matching bases. The TCR originated in a woman aged 80 or over with acute or convalescent COVID-19. CDR3 sequence: CASSPGHRSPYGYTF. The sequenced DNA is TGTGCCAGCAGCCCGGGACATCGCTCTCCCTATGGCTACACCTTC.